A single sample is the source of the 9 T cell receptor beta chains below, sequenced in a study of OX40 agonist ivuxolimab in advanced cancers. The assay was immunoSEQ multiplex PCR, and TCRdb's table has in-frame clones only and misses some. The table lists about 58,000 clones, less than 85% of them singletons. The sample in question was CD4+ or CD8+ T cells sorted from blood, obtained in a trial of the OX40 agonist ivuxolimab. These receptors were obtained from an adult with an advanced solid tumor such as melanoma, head and neck, liver or kidney cancer.

The rearrangement links TRBV11-3 to TRBJ2-5; TRBD2 is a possible D gene (6 bases). V lost 4 bases to trimming and J lost 5 bases, with 14 bases between them. Germline V gene lookup returns CDR1 SGHNT and CDR2 YENEEA. The CDR3 covers 14 residues. The CDR3 sequence: CASSSAGKRETQYF. CDR3 bases: TGTGCCAGCAGCTCGGCGGGGAAGAGGGAGACCCAGTACTTC. Using reference TRBV11-3 and TRBJ2-5 for the parts outside the CDR3, the full variable domain is EAGVVQSPRYKIIEKKQPVAFWCNPISGHNTLYWYLQNLGQGPELLIRYENEEAVDDSQLPKDRFSAERLKGVDSTLKIQPAELGDSAVYLCASSSAGKRETQYFGPGTRLLVL.

CDR3 coding DNA: TGTGCCAGCTCACCGGCCGGGGTGGGCACTGAAGCTTTCTTT. Protein sequence: CASSPAGVGTEAFF. V and J are TRBV18 and TRBJ1-1; D gene unclear. The germline V gene has CDR1 KGHSH and CDR2 LQKENI. The ends were cut back, 3 bases at V and 4 bases at J, with 12 bases in the middle. The CDR3 consists of 14 residues.

The chain has TRBV7-2 and TRBJ1-4, with 10 bases lining up with TRBD1. Trimming took 4 bases from V and 5 from J; bases not matched to a gene: 1. Germline lookup yields CDR1 SGHTA and CDR2 FQGNSA. The CDR3 length is 14 residues. CDR3 DNA sequence: TGTGCCAGCAGCTCGGGACAGGGGAATGAAAAACTGTTTTTT. Protein sequence: CASSSGQGNEKLFF.

CDR3 in DNA: TGTGCCAGCAGCAAACGGGGGATAGGGGAGACCCAGTACTTC. This sequence encodes CASSKRGIGETQYF. The chain is built from TRBV21-1 and TRBJ2-5; the table gives TRBD2 as D, unverified against the DNA. TRBV21-1 is described as a pseudogene. The CDR3 is 14 amino acids.

V gene TRBV7-3 combines with J gene TRBJ1-6; unclear D gene. This CDR3 is 13 amino acids long. The V and J ends lost 5 bases and 6 bases respectively, with 8 bases between them. Germline V gene data show CDR1 as SGHTA and CDR2 as FQGTGA. The CDR3 DNA sequence: TGTGCCAGCAGCACGAAACTTAATTCACCCCTCCACTTT. Protein sequence: CASSTKLNSPLHF.

The chain employs TRBV5-5 and TRBJ1-4, with 7 bases aligning to TRBD1. Germline CDR1 and CDR2: SGHKS and YYEKEE (reference sequence). V trimming: 1 base; J trimming: 8 bases; junction bases outside the gene matches: 11. CDR3 size: 16 residues. CDR3 nucleotides: TGTGCCAGCAGCTTGACCTGGACAGGCCGAGAGGAAAAACTGTTTTTT. Amino acids: CASSLTWTGREEKLFF.

This clone has more than one count but fewer than ten. The rearrangement joins TRBV5-6 to TRBJ1-2; D is ambiguous. The germline CDR1 and CDR2 sequences are SGHDT and YYEEEE. The CDR3 loop spans 14 amino acids. Between the trimmed V and J ends, which lost 4 bases and 7 bases, there was a span of 17 bases. CDR3 sequence (DNA): TGTGCCAGCAGCCAGTTGCAGCCGGATAGTGGCTACACCTTC. Its protein is CASSQLQPDSGYTF.

The chain combines TRBV6-1 with TRBJ1-6; 8 bases match TRBD1. CDR3 length: 14 residues. V was pared by 6 bases and J by 9 bases, with 7 bases of the junction left unmatched. Germline values: CDR1 MNHNS, CDR2 SASEGT. In DNA, the CDR3 is TGTGCCAGCAGATTAGACAGGGGATCTTCACCCCTCCACTTT. This translates into CASRLDRGSSPLHF.

This clone was counted a single time. The chain combines TRBV6-5 with TRBJ1-6, with D possibly matching TRBD1 (5 bases). Trimming cost V 6 bases and J 6 bases, with 15 bases left between them. Germline V gene lookup returns CDR1 MNHEY and CDR2 SVGAGI. This CDR3 has 15 amino acids. The DNA of the CDR3 is TGTGCCAGCAGGGCGGGGGTACTAGGTAATTCACCCCTCCACTTT. Translation gives CASRAGVLGNSPLHF.